This TCR beta chain was identified in a study of T cells in Graves' hyperthyroidism and ophthalmopathy. General study findings and limits: Ophthalmopathy, which appeared later, was predicted by the model a median around 6.9 months before onset.

Graves' hyperthyroidism showing no ophthalmopathy progression within 18 months was considered stable. This clonotype was seen a handful of times. The target antigen is unknown. Amplified regions were TCR beta CDR3 sequences from RNA transcripts. Researchers ran a first-round RT-PCR on the TCR CDR3 using the HTBI primer set. TCRdb re-analysed the multiplex PCR reads in MiXCR, keeping a single row per CDR3 protein. The sample lists 350,000 to 500,000 distinct CDR3 sequences, about 13% occurring once. This receptor was identified in a woman aged 18 to 35 with Graves' hyperthyroidism. The specimen was blood.

CDR3 residues: CASSPYQLPGEKLFF. CDR3 coding DNA: TGTGCCAGCAGTCCCTATCAGCTCCCTGGCGAAAAACTGTTTTTT. This rearrangement joins TRBV28 to TRBJ1-4; D ambiguous. V was trimmed by 5 bases and J by 8 bases, leaving 18 bases between them. The CDR3 is 15 amino acids. From germline, CDR1 is MDHEN and CDR2 SYDVKM.